This T cell receptor beta chain was recovered during a study of CD4 T cells in relation to SARS-CoV-2 and coronaviruses. The germline V gene has CDR1 SNHLY and CDR2 FYNNEI. The CDR3 has 14 amino acids. With V trimmed by 7 bases and J by 8 bases, 9 bases remained unmatched. The method was immunoSEQ multiplex PCR; TCRdb's version includes in-frame clones alone and lacks a portion of them. Among approximately 59,000 clones listed, about 90% were seen once. Unexposed donor CD4+ T cells date from about 2011-2018, before the COVID-19 pandemic. The sequence was collected from a human donor in good health. This sequence joins TRBV2 and TRBJ1-4; 8 bases map to TRBD1. Sequenced sample: memory CD4+ T cells from PBMCs. CDR3 nucleotide sequence: TGTGCCAGCAAACTGCAGGGGGCTGAAGAAAAACTGTTTTTT. Translating it yields CASKLQGAEEKLFF.